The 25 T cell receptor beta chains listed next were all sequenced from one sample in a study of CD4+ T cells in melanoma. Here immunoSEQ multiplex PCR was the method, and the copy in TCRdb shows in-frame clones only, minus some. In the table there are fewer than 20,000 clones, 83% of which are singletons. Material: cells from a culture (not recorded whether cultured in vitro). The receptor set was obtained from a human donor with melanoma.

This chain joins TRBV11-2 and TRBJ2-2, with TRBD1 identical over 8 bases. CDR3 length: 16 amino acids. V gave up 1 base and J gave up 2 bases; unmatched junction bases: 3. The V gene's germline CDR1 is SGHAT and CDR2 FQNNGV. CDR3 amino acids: CASSLGGQVNTGELFF. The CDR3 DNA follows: TGTGCCAGCAGCTTAGGGGGACAGGTAAACACCGGGGAGCTGTTTTTT.

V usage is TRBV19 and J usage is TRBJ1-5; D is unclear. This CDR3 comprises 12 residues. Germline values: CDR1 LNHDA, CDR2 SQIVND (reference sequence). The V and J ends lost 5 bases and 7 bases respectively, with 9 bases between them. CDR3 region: CASSVGWQPQHF. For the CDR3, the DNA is TGTGCCAGTAGTGTGGGGTGGCAGCCCCAGCATTTT.

CDR3: CASSQDGRNNGYTF. The DNA for the CDR3 is TGTGCCAGCAGCCAAGACGGCAGAAATAATGGCTACACCTTC. The chain is built from TRBV14 and TRBJ1-2; no definite D call. Between the trimmed V and J ends, which lost 0 bases and 6 bases, there was a span of 11 bases. Germline CDR1 reads SGHDN; CDR2 reads FVKESK. CDR3 length equals 14 residues.

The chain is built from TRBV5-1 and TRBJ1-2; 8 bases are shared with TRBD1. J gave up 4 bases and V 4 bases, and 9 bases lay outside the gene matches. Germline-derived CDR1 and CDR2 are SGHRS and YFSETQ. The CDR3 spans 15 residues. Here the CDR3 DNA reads TGCGCCAGCAGCCAACACGCAGGGGGCGCCTATGGCTACACCTTC. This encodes CASSQHAGGAYGYTF.

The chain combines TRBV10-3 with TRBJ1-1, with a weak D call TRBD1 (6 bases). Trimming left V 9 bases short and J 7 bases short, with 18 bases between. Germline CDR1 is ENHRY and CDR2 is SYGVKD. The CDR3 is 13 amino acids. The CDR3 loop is CAISGYEGVEAFF. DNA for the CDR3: TGTGCCATTAGCGGGTACGAGGGGGTTGAAGCTTTCTTT.

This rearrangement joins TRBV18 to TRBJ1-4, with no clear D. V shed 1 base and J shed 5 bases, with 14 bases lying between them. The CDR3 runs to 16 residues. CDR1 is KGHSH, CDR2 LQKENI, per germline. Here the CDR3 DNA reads TGTGCCAGCTCACCACAGGCCCGGACTGCCAATGAAAAACTGTTTTTT. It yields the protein CASSPQARTANEKLFF.

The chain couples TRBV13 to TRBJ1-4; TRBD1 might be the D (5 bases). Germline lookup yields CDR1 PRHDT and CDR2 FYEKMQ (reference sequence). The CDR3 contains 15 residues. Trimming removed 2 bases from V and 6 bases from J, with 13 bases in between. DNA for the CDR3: TGTGCCAGCAGCTTACGGGCAGGGTTTGATGAAAAACTGTTTTTT. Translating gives CASSLRAGFDEKLFF.

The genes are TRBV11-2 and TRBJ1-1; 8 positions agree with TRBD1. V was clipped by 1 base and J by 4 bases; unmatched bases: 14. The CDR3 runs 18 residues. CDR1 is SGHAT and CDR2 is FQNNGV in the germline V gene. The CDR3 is CASSLAFARGRGTTEAFF. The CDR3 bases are TGTGCCAGCAGCTTAGCGTTCGCCAGGGGGCGGGGAACCACTGAAGCTTTCTTT.

The CDR3 bases are TGCGCCAGCAGCACAAACAGGGGGCCGGGGAATGAAAAACTGTTTTTT. Its protein is CASSTNRGPGNEKLFF. The gene calls are TRBV5-1 and TRBJ1-4; the match to TRBD1 covers 9 bases. This CDR3 is 16 amino acids long. V dropped 4 bases and J dropped 5; count of bases not matched to a gene: 9. CDR1 and CDR2 (germline): SGHRS, YFSETQ.

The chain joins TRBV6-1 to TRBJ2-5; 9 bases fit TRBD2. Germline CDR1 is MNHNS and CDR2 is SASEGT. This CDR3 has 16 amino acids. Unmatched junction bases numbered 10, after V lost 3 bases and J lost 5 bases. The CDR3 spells CASSDPGLARGETQYF. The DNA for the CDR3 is TGTGCCAGCAGTGACCCAGGACTAGCGAGAGGGGAGACCCAGTACTTC.

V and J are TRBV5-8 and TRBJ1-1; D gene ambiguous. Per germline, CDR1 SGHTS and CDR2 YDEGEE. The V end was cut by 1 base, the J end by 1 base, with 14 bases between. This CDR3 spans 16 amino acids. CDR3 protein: CASSLLIGRWNTEAFF. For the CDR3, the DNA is TGTGCCAGCAGCTTGTTGATCGGGAGGTGGAACACTGAAGCTTTCTTT. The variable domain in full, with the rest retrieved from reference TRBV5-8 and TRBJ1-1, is EAGVTQSPTHLIKTRGQQATLRCSPISGHTSVYWYQQALGLGLQFLLWYDEGEERNRGNFPPRFSGRQFPNYSSELNVNALELEDSALYLCASSLLIGRWNTEAFFGQGTRLTVV.

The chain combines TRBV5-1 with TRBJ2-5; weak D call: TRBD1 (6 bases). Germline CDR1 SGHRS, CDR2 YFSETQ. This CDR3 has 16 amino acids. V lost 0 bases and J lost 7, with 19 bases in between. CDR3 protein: CASSLGYGTRSRTQYF. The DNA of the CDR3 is TGCGCCAGCAGCTTGGGGTACGGGACACGTTCGAGGACCCAGTACTTC.

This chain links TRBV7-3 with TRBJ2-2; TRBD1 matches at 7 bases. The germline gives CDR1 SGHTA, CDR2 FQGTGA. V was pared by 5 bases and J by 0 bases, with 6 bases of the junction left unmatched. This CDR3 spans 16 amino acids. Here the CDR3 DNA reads TGTGCCAGCAGCCAACTCGGGACAGCGAACACCGGGGAGCTGTTTTTT. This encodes CASSQLGTANTGELFF.

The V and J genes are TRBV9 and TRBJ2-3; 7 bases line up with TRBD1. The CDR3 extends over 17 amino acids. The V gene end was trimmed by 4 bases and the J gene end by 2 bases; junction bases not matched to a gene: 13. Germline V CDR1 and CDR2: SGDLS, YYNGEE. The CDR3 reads CASSLYQGTAYTDTQYF. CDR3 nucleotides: TGTGCCAGCAGCCTCTATCAGGGGACAGCGTACACAGATACGCAGTATTTT.

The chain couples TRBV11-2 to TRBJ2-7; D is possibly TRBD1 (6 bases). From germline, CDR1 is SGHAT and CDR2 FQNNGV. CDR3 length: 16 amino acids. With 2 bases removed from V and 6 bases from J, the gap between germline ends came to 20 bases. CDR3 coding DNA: TGTGCCAGCAGCTTATGGTATGGGGGCGGGTCGGGCGAGCAGTACTTC. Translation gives CASSLWYGGGSGEQYF.

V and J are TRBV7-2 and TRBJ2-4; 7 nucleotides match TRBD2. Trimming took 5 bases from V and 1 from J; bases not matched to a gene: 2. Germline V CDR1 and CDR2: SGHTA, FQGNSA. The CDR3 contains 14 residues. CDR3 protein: CASSRAGAKNIQYF. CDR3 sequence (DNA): TGTGCCAGCAGCCGAGCGGGGGCCAAAAACATTCAGTACTTC.

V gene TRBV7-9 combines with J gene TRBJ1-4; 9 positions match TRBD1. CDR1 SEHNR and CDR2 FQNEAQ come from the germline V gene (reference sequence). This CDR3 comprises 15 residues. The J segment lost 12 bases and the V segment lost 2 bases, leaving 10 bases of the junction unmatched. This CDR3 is CASSLSYRGRGELFF. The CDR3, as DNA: TGTGCCAGCAGCTTAAGTTACAGGGGGCGCGGGGAACTGTTTTTT.

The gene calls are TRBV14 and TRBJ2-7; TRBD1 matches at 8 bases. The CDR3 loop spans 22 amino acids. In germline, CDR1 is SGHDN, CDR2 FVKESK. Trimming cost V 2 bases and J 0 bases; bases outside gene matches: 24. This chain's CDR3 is CASSQSHRPRDRSFQSSYEQYF. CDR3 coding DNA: TGTGCCAGCAGCCAATCACACAGGCCCCGGGACAGGTCCTTCCAGAGCTCCTACGAGCAGTACTTC.

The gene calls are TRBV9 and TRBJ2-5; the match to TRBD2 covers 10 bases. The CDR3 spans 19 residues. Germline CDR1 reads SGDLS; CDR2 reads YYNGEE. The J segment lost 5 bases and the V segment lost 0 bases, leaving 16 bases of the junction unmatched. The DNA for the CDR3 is TGTGCCAGCAGCGTAGGCCCCCGAATCTCTAGCGGGGGACCTGAGACCCAGTACTTC. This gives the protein CASSVGPRISSGGPETQYF.

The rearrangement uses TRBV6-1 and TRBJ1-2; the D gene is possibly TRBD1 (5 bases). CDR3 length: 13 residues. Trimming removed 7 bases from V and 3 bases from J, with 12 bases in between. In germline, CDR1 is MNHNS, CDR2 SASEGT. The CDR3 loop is CASTETGDYGYTF. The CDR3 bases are TGTGCCAGCACCGAGACGGGGGACTATGGCTACACCTTC.

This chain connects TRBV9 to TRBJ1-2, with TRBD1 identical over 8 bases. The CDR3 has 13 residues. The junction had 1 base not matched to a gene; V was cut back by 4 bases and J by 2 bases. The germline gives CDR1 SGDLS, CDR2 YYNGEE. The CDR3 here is CASSRDRNYGYTF. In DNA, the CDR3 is TGTGCCAGCAGCCGGGACAGGAACTATGGCTACACCTTC.

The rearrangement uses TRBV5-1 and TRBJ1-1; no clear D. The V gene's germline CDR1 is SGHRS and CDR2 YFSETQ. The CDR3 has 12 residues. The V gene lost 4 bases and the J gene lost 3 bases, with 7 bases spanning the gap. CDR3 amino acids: CASSGGYTEAFF. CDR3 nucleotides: TGCGCCAGCAGCGGAGGATACACTGAAGCTTTCTTT. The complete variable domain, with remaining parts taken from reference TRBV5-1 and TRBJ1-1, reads KAGVTQTPRYLIKTRGQQVTLSCSPISGHRSVSWYQQTPGQGLQFLFEYFSETQRNKGNFPGRFSGRQFSNSRSEMNVSTLELGDSALYLCASSGGYTEAFFGQGTRLTVV.

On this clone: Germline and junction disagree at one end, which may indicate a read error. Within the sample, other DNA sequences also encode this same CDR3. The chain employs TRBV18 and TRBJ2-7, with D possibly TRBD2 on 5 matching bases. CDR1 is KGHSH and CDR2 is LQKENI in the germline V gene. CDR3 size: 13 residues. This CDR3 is CASSPPHEGEQYF. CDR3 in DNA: TGCGCCAGCTCACCTCCCCACGAGGGCGAGCAGTACTTC.

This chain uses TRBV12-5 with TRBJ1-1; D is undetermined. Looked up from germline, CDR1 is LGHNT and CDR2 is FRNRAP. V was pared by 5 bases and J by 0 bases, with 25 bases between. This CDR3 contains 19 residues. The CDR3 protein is CASGMISLLGVHMNTEAFF. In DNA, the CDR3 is TGTGCTAGTGGTATGATTTCGCTACTGGGAGTCCACATGAACACTGAAGCTTTCTTT.

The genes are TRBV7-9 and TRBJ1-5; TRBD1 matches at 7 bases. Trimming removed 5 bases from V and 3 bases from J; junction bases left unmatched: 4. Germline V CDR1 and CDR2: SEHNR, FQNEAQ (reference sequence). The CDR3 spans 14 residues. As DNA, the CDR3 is TGTGCCAGCAGCAGACAGGGAGACAATCAGCCCCAGCATTTT. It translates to CASSRQGDNQPQHF.